Listed below are T cell receptor beta chains from one sample, sequenced in a study of early T cells in non-severe SARS-CoV-2 infection. Via MiXCR, TCRdb re-called the 5' RACE reads, giving one row per CDR3 protein. The table shows tens of thousands of distinct CDR3 sequences, with approximately 10% occurring only once. Specimen: whole blood, collected at baseline. These receptors were obtained from an adult who was a healthcare worker with PCR-confirmed SARS-CoV-2 infection or an uninfected control (not recorded which). Both conserved end residues are part of each CDR3. The D gene is left open where the match is weak. Where a row states a size, it is once, few, many or the class of an expanded clone; other rows omit it.

clone size	V gene	J gene	D gene	CDR3 protein	CDR3 DNA
many	TRBV5-8	TRBJ1-5	.	CASSLVQGNQHF	TGTGCCAGCAGCTTGGTACAGGGCAACCAGCATTTT
many	TRBV14	TRBJ1-2	.	CASSQGRGTYGYTF	TGTGCCAGCAGCCAAGGGCGCGGGACCTATGGCTACACCTTC
.	TRBV6-5	TRBJ2-2	TRBD2	CASWNSGSVHTGELFF	TGTGCCAGCTGGAATAGCGGGAGTGTTCACACCGGGGAGCTGTTTTTT
.	TRBV6-2/TRBV6-3	TRBJ1-1	.	CASSSGWSTEAFF	TGTGCCAGCAGCTCAGGGTGGAGCACTGAAGCTTTCTTT
.	TRBV5-1	TRBJ1-5	.	CASSFTGLVTEPQHF	TGCGCCAGCAGCTTCACAGGGTTGGTCACGGAGCCCCAGCATTTT
many	TRBV10-3	TRBJ2-7	TRBD2	CAIKNSGDPYEQYF	TGTGCCATCAAGAATAGCGGGGACCCCTACGAGCAGTACTTC
many	TRBV18	TRBJ2-2	.	CASSPLGAGETGELFF	TGTGCCAGCTCACCTTTAGGAGCGGGCGAAACCGGGGAGCTGTTTTTT
few	TRBV18	TRBJ2-7	.	CASSPQGLNWQYF	TGTGCCAGCTCACCACAGGGACTTAATTGGCAGTACTTC
few	TRBV5-1	TRBJ2-7	.	CASSLAIDPYEQYF	TGCGCCAGCAGCTTGGCCATCGATCCCTACGAGCAGTACTTC
many	TRBV29-1	TRBJ2-7	TRBD1	CSVRGTGLGEQYF	TGCAGCGTTAGAGGGACAGGGCTGGGCGAGCAGTACTTC
many	TRBV29-1	TRBJ2-1	.	CSDKSGLSSYNEQFF	TGCAGCGATAAATCAGGGTTGAGCTCCTACAATGAGCAGTTCTTC
many	TRBV10-1	TRBJ2-3	.	CASSEGYTQYF	TGCGCCAGCAGTGAGGGATATACGCAGTATTTT
few	TRBV24-1	TRBJ2-1	.	CATSDSRTEQFF	TGTGCCACCAGTGATTCCCGTACTGAGCAGTTCTTC
many	TRBV20-1	TRBJ2-7	.	CSARGTYEQYF	TGCAGTGCTAGAGGGACCTACGAGCAGTACTTC
many	TRBV5-1	TRBJ2-1	.	CASSLAQVGDEQFF	TGCGCCAGCAGCTTGGCCCAGGTGGGGGATGAGCAGTTCTTC
.	TRBV20-1	TRBJ2-7	.	CSARDVRVSYEQYF	TGCAGTGCTAGAGATGTACGGGTATCCTACGAGCAGTACTTC
few	TRBV29-1	TRBJ2-1	.	CTVWRGNEQFF	TGCACCGTCTGGCGGGGAAATGAGCAGTTCTTC
few	TRBV7-6	TRBJ2-3	TRBD2	CASSLALAGSTDTQYF	TGTGCCAGCAGCTTAGCTCTAGCGGGGAGCACAGATACGCAGTATTTT
.	TRBV12-3/TRBV12-4	TRBJ1-3	.	CASTPTEGVATIYF	TGTGCCAGCACCCCCACCGAGGGAGTAGCCACCATATATTTT
few	TRBV27	TRBJ2-7	.	CASTWGYEQYF	TGTGCCAGCACCTGGGGCTACGAGCAGTACTTC
.	TRBV6-2/TRBV6-3	TRBJ2-7	.	CASSRTTYEQYF	TGTGCCAGCAGCCGGACTACCTACGAGCAGTACTTC
.	TRBV29-1	TRBJ1-2	TRBD1	CSEDRGYTF	TGCAGCGAGGACAGGGGCTACACCTTC
many	TRBV5-5	TRBJ2-1	.	CASSLVGMEQFF	TGTGCCAGCAGCTTGGTCGGGATGGAGCAGTTCTTC
.	TRBV30	TRBJ1-1	.	CAWSFTTNTEAFF	TGTGCCTGGAGTTTCACAACGAACACTGAAGCTTTCTTT
many	TRBV9	TRBJ1-3	.	CASGPLVTNRNTIYF	TGTGCCAGCGGACCCTTAGTAACCAACCGAAACACCATATATTTT
few	TRBV7-9	TRBJ2-1	.	CASSFTGGEQFF	TGTGCCAGCAGCTTTACCGGCGGTGAGCAGTTCTTC
few	TRBV12-3/TRBV12-4	TRBJ2-7	.	CASSTRAPYEQYF	TGTGCCAGCAGTACTCGGGCCCCCTACGAGCAGTACTTC
many	TRBV6-6	TRBJ2-7	TRBD2	CASSYPRGLAKDEQYF	TGTGCCAGCAGTTACCCGCGGGGACTAGCGAAAGACGAGCAGTACTTC
.	TRBV7-8	TRBJ2-3	TRBD2	CASSLYSSGAITDTQYF	TGTGCCAGCAGCCTTTACTCGAGCGGGGCTATCACAGATACGCAGTATTTT
few	TRBV20-1	TRBJ2-4	TRBD2	CSARASGGNIQYF	TGCAGTGCTAGAGCGTCGGGGGGGAACATTCAGTACTTC
.	TRBV20-1	TRBJ2-7	TRBD1	CSAEDRGFEEQYF	TGCAGTGCGGAGGACAGGGGCTTTGAAGAGCAGTACTTC
.	TRBV29-1	TRBJ1-1	.	CSVALGGRDTEAFF	TGCAGCGTAGCATTGGGGGGAAGGGACACTGAAGCTTTCTTT
many	TRBV5-5	TRBJ1-2	.	CASSLGADSYGYTF	TGTGCCAGCAGCTTGGGGGCCGACAGCTATGGCTACACCTTC
few	TRBV18	TRBJ2-1	.	CASSYTRAYNEQFF	TGTGCCAGCTCATATACCAGAGCCTACAATGAGCAGTTCTTC
few	TRBV7-3	TRBJ2-5	.	CASSLGASVEETQYF	TGTGCCAGCAGCTTGGGGGCTAGCGTTGAAGAGACCCAGTACTTC
few	TRBV12-3/TRBV12-4	TRBJ2-2	TRBD1	CASSARTGPGELFF	TGTGCCAGCAGCGCCAGGACAGGGCCCGGGGAGCTGTTTTTT
many	TRBV25-1	TRBJ2-3	.	CASSVMGGDTQYF	TGTGCCAGCAGTGTGATGGGGGGAGATACGCAGTATTTT